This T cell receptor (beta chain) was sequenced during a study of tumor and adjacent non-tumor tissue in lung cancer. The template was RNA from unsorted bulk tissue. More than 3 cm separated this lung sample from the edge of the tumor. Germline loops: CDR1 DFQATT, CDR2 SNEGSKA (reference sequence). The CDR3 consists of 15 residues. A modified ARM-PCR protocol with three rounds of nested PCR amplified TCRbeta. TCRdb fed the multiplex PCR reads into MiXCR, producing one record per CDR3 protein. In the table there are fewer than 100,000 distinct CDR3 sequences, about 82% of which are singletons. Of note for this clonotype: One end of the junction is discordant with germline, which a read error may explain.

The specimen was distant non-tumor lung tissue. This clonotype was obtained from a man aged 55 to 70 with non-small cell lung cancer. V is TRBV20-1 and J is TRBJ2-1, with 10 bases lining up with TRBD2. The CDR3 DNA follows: TGCAGTGCTAGACACGGGGGGACTAGCGCGGGTGAGGAGTTCTTC. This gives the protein CSARHGGTSAGEEFF.